Shown below are 14 T cell receptor beta chains from a single sample sequenced in a study of blood T cell repertoires in COVID-19. Using immunoSEQ multiplex PCR, the repertoire was profiled, and TCRdb retains in-frame clones only, with some absent. The sample has 150,000 to 200,000 clones; approximately 87% are singletons. The sample taken for sequencing was peripheral blood. Receptors originate from a man aged 40-50 years with active or convalescent COVID-19.

Note on this clone: A junction boundary mismatches the germline segment, possibly from a read error. The chain uses TRBV7-7 and TRBJ1-1; 9 nucleotides match TRBD1. This CDR3 spans 19 amino acids. CDR1 is SSHAT and CDR2 is FNYEAQ in the germline V gene (reference sequence). The CDR3 DNA is TGTGCTAGCAGCCCCACTGGTAGACAGGGGGGTGGTAGAGACACTGAAGCTTTCTTT. This translates into CASSPTGRQGGGRDTEAFF.

This clone was found a few times. At the DNA level, this CDR3 is encoded by other sequences in the same sample as well. The V gene is TRBV28, the J gene TRBJ1-3; D not resolved. V was trimmed by 3 bases and J by 13 bases, leaving 10 bases between them. CDR1 and CDR2 (germline): MDHEN, SYDVKM. The CDR3 runs 11 residues. The CDR3 DNA is TGTGCCAGCAGTTTGCGGGGTGCGATATATTTT. This sequence encodes CASSLRGAIYF.

The gene calls are TRBV2 and TRBJ1-1, with TRBD1 identical over 7 bases. The CDR3 is 13 residues long. V was pared by 7 bases and J by 0 bases, with 2 bases of the junction left unmatched. Per the germline V gene, CDR1 is SNHLY and CDR2 is FYNNEI. The CDR3 region is CASMGQMNTEAFF. CDR3 bases: TGTGCCAGCATGGGACAGATGAACACTGAAGCTTTCTTT.

Worth noting for this clone: At one end, the junction sequence differs from germline, possibly due to a read error. V usage is TRBV7-7 and J usage is TRBJ2-7, with D maybe TRBD1 (7 bases). The CDR3 is 15 amino acids. Germline V gene data show CDR1 as SSHAT and CDR2 as FNYEAQ (reference sequence). CDR3 nucleotides: TGTGCTAGCAGCTTAGGTCCCAGGGGGGTCGGCGAGCAGTACTTC. This encodes CASSLGPRGVGEQYF.

The gene calls are TRBV10-1 and TRBJ2-7; D is perhaps TRBD2 (6 bases). The V gene lost 0 bases and the J gene lost 3 bases, with 9 bases spanning the gap. The CDR3 spans 14 residues. Germline values: CDR1 WNHNN, CDR2 SYGVQD (reference sequence). CDR3 sequence reads: CASSESPGDYEQYF. The CDR3 nucleotides read TGCGCCAGCAGTGAGTCCCCGGGAGACTACGAGCAGTACTTC.

The rearrangement uses TRBV4-3 and TRBJ1-4; a weak D match, TRBD1 (6 bases). V lost 2 bases and J lost 0, with 10 bases in between. This CDR3 is built from 16 residues. Per the germline V gene, CDR1 is LGHNA and CDR2 is YSLEER. The CDR3 is CASSQTQGTTNEKLFF. The DNA of the CDR3 is TGCGCCAGCAGCCAAACACAGGGAACAACTAATGAAAAACTGTTTTTT.

The rearrangement uses TRBV7-2 and TRBJ1-3; possibly TRBD1 for D (6 bases). CDR1 SGHTA and CDR2 FQGNSA come from the germline V gene. This CDR3 comprises 17 residues. V was shortened by 1 base and J by 2 bases, with 15 bases between the two germline ends. The CDR3 nucleotides are TGTGCCAGCAGCTTAGAGGCCGGCAGGGGCCCTGGAAACACCATATATTTT. Its protein is CASSLEAGRGPGNTIYF. Drawing the rest from reference TRBV7-2 and TRBJ1-3, the complete variable domain is GAGVSQSPSNKVTEKGKDVELRCDPISGHTALYWYRQSLGQGLEFLIYFQGNSAPDKSGLPSDRFSAERTGGSVSTLTIQRTQQEDSAVYLCASSLEAGRGPGNTIYFGEGSWLTVV.

V gene TRBV18 combines with J gene TRBJ2-2; 8 bases fit TRBD1. J was trimmed by 2 bases and V by 5 bases; bases with no gene match: 7. Germline-derived CDR1 and CDR2 are KGHSH and LQKENI. This CDR3 spans 16 amino acids. In nucleotides, the CDR3 is TGTGCCAGCTCAATTCCAGGGGGCTCCAACACCGGGGAGCTGTTTTTT. It translates to CASSIPGGSNTGELFF. The complete variable domain, with remaining parts taken from reference TRBV18 and TRBJ2-2, reads NAGVMQNPRHLVRRRGQEARLRCSPMKGHSHVYWYRQLPEEGLKFMVYLQKENIIDESGMPKERFSAEFPKEGPSILRIQQVVRGDSAAYFCASSIPGGSNTGELFFGEGSRLTVL.

This chain links TRBV28 with TRBJ1-6; TRBD1 matches 8 bases. The CDR3 has 12 amino acids. Germline CDR1 reads MDHEN; CDR2 reads SYDVKM. Trimming at V came to 6 bases and at J to 11 bases, leaving 3 bases not matched to a gene. The CDR3 DNA follows: TGTGCCAGCAGCTCGGACAGGGCACCCCTCCACTTT. The encoded protein is CASSSDRAPLHF.

The V call is TRBV4-2, the J call TRBJ1-3, with 8 bases that match TRBD1. This CDR3 spans 12 amino acids. With V trimmed by 4 bases and J by 14 bases, 7 bases remained unmatched. The germline CDR1 and CDR2 sequences are LGHNA and YNFKEQ. The CDR3 nucleotides are TGTGCCAGCAGCCCTGGACAGGGACTCCTATATTTT. It is translated as CASSPGQGLLYF.

The genes are TRBV6-1 and TRBJ1-1; D is ambiguous. With 5 bases removed from V and 4 bases from J, the gap between germline ends came to 17 bases. There are 15 residues in the CDR3. Germline V gives CDR1 MNHNS, CDR2 SASEGT. CDR3 bases: TGTGCCAGCAGTTCCGGACCCGTCGGGAGCACTGAAGCTTTCTTT. It yields the protein CASSSGPVGSTEAFF.

J is TRBJ2-3 and V is TRBV6-5; D is perhaps TRBD2 (6 bases). The CDR3 is 15 amino acids. Germline CDR1 is MNHEY and CDR2 is SVGAGI. Trimming cost V 0 bases and J 4 bases, with 11 bases left between them. The CDR3 DNA reads TGTGCCAGCAGTTACTCGAGATTAGCGGCAGATACGCAGTATTTT. As protein: CASSYSRLAADTQYF.

This rearrangement joins TRBV13 to TRBJ2-2, with 7 bases matching TRBD2. V gave up 4 bases and J gave up 5 bases; unmatched junction bases: 10. CDR3 length: 16 amino acids. CDR1 and CDR2 from the germline V gene are PRHDT and FYEKMQ (reference sequence). In nucleotides, the CDR3 is TGTGCCAGCAGCTCCCGCTGGCGGGGGACGACCGGGGAGCTGTTTTTT. As protein: CASSSRWRGTTGELFF.

The J gene is TRBJ2-3, the V gene TRBV11-2, with TRBD2 matching 7 bases. The CDR3 covers 16 residues. Germline V gene data show CDR1 as SGHAT and CDR2 as FQNNGV. Trimming at V came to 2 bases and at J to 0 bases, leaving 5 bases not matched to a gene. The CDR3 sequence: CASSLSPGGSTDTQYF. The CDR3 coding sequence is TGTGCCAGCAGCTTATCGCCGGGGGGAAGCACAGATACGCAGTATTTT.